This TCR beta chain was found in a study of shared clonotypes between healthy human individuals. Of note for this clone: Its antigen is undetermined.

Trimming pared 4 bases from V and 4 bases from J, leaving 17 bases between. CDR1 SGHNT and CDR2 YYREEE come from the germline V gene (reference sequence). CDR3 length: 16 amino acids. Healthy adults negative for HIV, lacking recent acute infections or vaccinations, served as donors. Points from the study as a whole: Relative to memory subsets, naive subsets generally showed larger estimated richness. Against clonotypes common to all four donors, non-shared ones had lower generation probabilities.

Template for every sorted-subset replicate PCR totaled roughly 210 ng DNA, some 30,000 T cell genomes. Only in-frame clones appear in the TCRdb table, and some are missing; sequencing was by immunoSEQ multiplex PCR. The table records 1,400,000 or so clones, roughly 98.5% of them present only once. The TCR sequence derives from a man under 40 in good health. This chain connects TRBV5-4 to TRBJ1-4, with D perhaps TRBD1 (6 bases). The material sequenced was naive CD4+ T cells sorted from blood. The subset here: CD45RA+ positively selected. The CDR3 nucleotides are TGTGCCAGCAGCCTGAGGGGGGGGGCGAGTAATGAAAAACTGTTTTTT. Residues: CASSLRGGASNEKLFF.